This T cell receptor beta chain was recovered during a study of blood T cell repertoires in COVID-19. Across the study: The study drew acute and convalescent COVID-19 samples from the United States, Italy and Spain. Sources were T cells, B-cell-depleted T cells, or PBMCs; the material itself was cDNA or gDNA.

Measured with immunoSEQ multiplex PCR; TCRdb has only the in-frame clones, and not every one. The table records more than 300,000 clones, 80% to 90% of them present only once. The length of the CDR3 is 16 residues. Trimming cost V 1 base and J 0 bases; bases outside gene matches: 5. Germline-derived CDR1 and CDR2 are SGHRS and YFSETQ. The J gene is TRBJ2-7, the V gene TRBV5-1, with 9 nucleotides matching TRBD2. Sequencing used peripheral blood. The receptor's source is a woman in her 30s with COVID-19, enrolled during active disease. CDR3 protein: CASSLKASGASYEQYF. The CDR3 DNA reads TGCGCCAGCAGCTTGAAAGCTAGCGGGGCCTCCTACGAGCAGTACTTC.